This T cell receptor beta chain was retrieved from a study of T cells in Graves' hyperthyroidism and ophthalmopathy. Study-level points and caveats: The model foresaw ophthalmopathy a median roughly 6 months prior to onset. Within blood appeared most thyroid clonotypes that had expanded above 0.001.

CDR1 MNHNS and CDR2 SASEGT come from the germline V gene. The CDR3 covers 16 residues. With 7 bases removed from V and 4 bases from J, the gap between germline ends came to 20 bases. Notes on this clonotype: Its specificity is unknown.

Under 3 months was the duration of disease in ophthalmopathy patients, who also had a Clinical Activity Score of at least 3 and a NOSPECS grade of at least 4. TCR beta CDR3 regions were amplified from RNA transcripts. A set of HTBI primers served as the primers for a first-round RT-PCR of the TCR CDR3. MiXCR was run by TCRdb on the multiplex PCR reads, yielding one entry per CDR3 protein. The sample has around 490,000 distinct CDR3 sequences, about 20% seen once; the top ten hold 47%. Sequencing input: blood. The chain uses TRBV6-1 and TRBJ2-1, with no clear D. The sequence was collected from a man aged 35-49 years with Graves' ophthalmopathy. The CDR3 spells CASTSTPGNQYNEQFF. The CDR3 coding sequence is TGTGCCAGCACCTCAACCCCAGGAAACCAATACAATGAGCAGTTCTTC.